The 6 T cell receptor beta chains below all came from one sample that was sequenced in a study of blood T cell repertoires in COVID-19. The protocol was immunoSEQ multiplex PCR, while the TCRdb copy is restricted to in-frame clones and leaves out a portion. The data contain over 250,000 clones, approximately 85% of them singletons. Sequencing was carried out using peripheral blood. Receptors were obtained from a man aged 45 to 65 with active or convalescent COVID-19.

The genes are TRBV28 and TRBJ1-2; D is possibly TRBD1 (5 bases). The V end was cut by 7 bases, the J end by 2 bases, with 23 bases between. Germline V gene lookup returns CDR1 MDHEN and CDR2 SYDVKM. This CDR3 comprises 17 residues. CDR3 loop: CASTPGGATKGNYGYTF. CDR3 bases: TGTGCCAGCACCCCCGGTGGGGCTACTAAAGGAAACTATGGCTACACCTTC.

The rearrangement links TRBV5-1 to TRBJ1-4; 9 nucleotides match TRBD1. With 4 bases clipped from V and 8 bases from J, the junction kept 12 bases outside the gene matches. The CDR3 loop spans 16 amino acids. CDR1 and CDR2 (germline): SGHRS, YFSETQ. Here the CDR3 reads CASSLPEGTGREKLFF. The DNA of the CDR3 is TGCGCCAGCAGCCTACCGGAGGGGACAGGGCGCGAAAAACTGTTTTTT.

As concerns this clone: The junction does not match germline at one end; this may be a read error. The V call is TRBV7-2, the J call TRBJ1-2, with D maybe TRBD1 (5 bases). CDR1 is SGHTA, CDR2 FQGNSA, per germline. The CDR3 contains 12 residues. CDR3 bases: TGTGCCAGCAGCTTATCAGGGTCCCGAGGATGGTTC. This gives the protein CASSLSGSRGWF.

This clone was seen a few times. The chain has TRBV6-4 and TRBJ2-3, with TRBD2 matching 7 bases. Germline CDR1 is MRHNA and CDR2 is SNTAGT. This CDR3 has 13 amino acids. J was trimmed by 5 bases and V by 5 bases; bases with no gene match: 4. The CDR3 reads CASSFGEGDTQYF. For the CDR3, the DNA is TGTGCCAGCAGTTTCGGGGAGGGAGATACGCAGTATTTT.

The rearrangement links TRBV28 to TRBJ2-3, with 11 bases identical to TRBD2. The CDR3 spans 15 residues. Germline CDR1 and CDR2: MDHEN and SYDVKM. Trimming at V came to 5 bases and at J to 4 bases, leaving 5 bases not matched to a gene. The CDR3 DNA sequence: TGTGCCAGCAGTCTTAGCGGGAGGGGTGCAGATACGCAGTATTTT. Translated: CASSLSGRGADTQYF.

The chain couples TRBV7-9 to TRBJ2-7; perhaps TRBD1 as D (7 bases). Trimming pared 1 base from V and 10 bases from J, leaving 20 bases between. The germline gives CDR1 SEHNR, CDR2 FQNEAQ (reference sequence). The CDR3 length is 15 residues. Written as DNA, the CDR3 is TGTGCCAGCAGCTTAGGGGGGGACAGTTCACAGGGACAGTACTTC. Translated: CASSLGGDSSQGQYF.